One sample yielded the 16 T cell receptor beta chains listed below, sequenced in a study of shared clonotypes between healthy human individuals. The table came from immunoSEQ multiplex PCR; TCRdb's copy has only in-frame clones and leaves some out. This sample has about 490,000 clones, with about 85% found just once. Sequencing was done on a sample of PBMCs. All receptors derive from a woman aged 40 to 55 in good health. Some clones in this sample may be carry-over from other donors' samples.

The chain combines TRBV4-1 with TRBJ1-1; no firm D call. The CDR3 spans 17 residues. CDR1 and CDR2 (germline): MGHRA, YSYEKL. V dropped 1 base and J dropped 2 bases, with 17 bases sitting between them. The CDR3 coding sequence is TGCGCCAGCAGCCAAGGGACGCTGGGTCGACTTAACACTGAAGCTTTCTTT. It encodes CASSQGTLGRLNTEAFF.

The CDR3 DNA sequence: TGTGCCAGCAGCTTGGTGGACTATGGCTACACCTTC. Translating gives CASSLVDYGYTF. This rearrangement joins TRBV11-2 to TRBJ1-2; D is uncertain. Trimming removed 3 bases from V and 3 bases from J, with 5 bases in between. There are 12 residues in the CDR3. Germline CDR1 reads SGHAT; CDR2 reads FQNNGV.

The rearrangement links TRBV5-8 to TRBJ2-7, with 7 bases that match TRBD1. V trimming: 5 bases; J trimming: 2 bases; junction bases outside the gene matches: 7. Looked up from germline, CDR1 is SGHTS and CDR2 is YDEGEE. This CDR3 is 14 amino acids long. The CDR3 spells CASRIRGQTYEQYF. CDR3 DNA sequence: TGTGCCAGCAGAATTAGGGGGCAGACCTACGAGCAGTACTTC.

This chain links TRBV28 with TRBJ1-1; no firm D call. The CDR3 spans 13 residues. V shed 7 bases and J shed 1 base, with 10 bases lying between them. Germline V lookup: CDR1 MDHEN, CDR2 SYDVKM. In DNA, the CDR3 is TGTGCCAGCAAGAAGTGGGGGAACACTGAAGCTTTCTTT. Translated: CASKKWGNTEAFF.

A note on this clone: The junction departs from the called germline gene at one end, perhaps through a read error. The chain links TRBV30 to TRBJ2-7, with D perhaps TRBD1 (5 bases). Germline V gene sequence: CDR1 GTSNPN, CDR2 SVGIG (reference sequence). The CDR3 is 13 residues long. The CDR3 DNA reads TGTGCCTGTAGTCTGGACATGAGCTACGAACAGTACTTC. The encoded protein is CACSLDMSYEQYF.

V usage is TRBV4-1 and J usage is TRBJ1-1; a possible D gene is TRBD1 (6 bases). The germline V gene has CDR1 MGHRA and CDR2 YSYEKL. V lost 2 bases and J lost 0, with 7 bases in between. CDR3 length: 14 amino acids. CDR3 in amino acids: CASSQYRVNTEAFF. Here the CDR3 DNA reads TGCGCCAGCAGCCAATACAGGGTGAACACTGAAGCTTTCTTT.

The chain recombines TRBV7-3 with TRBJ1-1; 12 bases match TRBD1. This CDR3 spans 15 amino acids. J was trimmed by 10 bases and V by 6 bases; bases with no gene match: 12. In germline, CDR1 is SGHTA, CDR2 FQGTGA. The CDR3 bases are TGTGCCAGCAGAGAAGAGGGACAGGGGGCGCAGGTAGCTTTCTTT. Amino acids: CASREEGQGAQVAFF.

This clone was seen once. This rearrangement joins TRBV10-2 to TRBJ1-2, with D perhaps TRBD1 (5 bases). There are 13 residues in the CDR3. Between the trimmed V and J ends, which lost 4 bases and 0 bases, there was a span of 6 bases. The germline V gene has CDR1 WSHSY and CDR2 SAAADI. The CDR3 here is CASSGTTNYGYTF. CDR3 DNA: TGCGCCAGCAGTGGGACAACTAACTATGGCTACACCTTC.

Worth noting for this clone: Its ends do not fully match the called genes, so a read error is possible. The V and J genes are TRBV7-2 and TRBJ2-7, with 7 bases that match TRBD2. Germline-derived CDR1 and CDR2 are SGHTA and FQGNSA. The CDR3 has 14 amino acids. In DNA form, the CDR3 reads TGTGCCAGCAGCCCCCGGGGAGGGCCCGGCGGGCAGTATTTC. Protein product: CASSPRGGPGGQYF.

To note about this clone: This likely reflects a read error, since a far larger clone is one base away. The sample carries other DNA sequences with the same CDR3. The V and J genes are TRBV2 and TRBJ2-7, with D uncertain. Trimming removed 7 bases at V and 5 bases at J, with 21 bases between. The CDR3 runs to 15 residues. CDR1 is SNHLY and CDR2 is FYNNEI in the germline V gene. The CDR3 nucleotides are TGTGCCAGCACCCGCGGTCGTGGTTTGGGCAACGAGCAGTACTTC. The encoded protein is CASTRGRGLGNEQYF.

The chain carries TRBV5-4 and TRBJ2-5; 7 nucleotides align to TRBD2. This CDR3 has 14 amino acids. Trimming at V came to 3 bases and at J to 5 bases, leaving 7 bases not matched to a gene. The germline V gene has CDR1 SGHNT and CDR2 YYREEE (reference sequence). The DNA of the CDR3 is TGTGCCAGCAGCTCGGTTGGGAGGGAGGAGACCCAGTACTTC. This encodes CASSSVGREETQYF.

This sequence joins TRBV11-2 and TRBJ2-5; 7 nucleotides align to TRBD2. CDR3 length equals 19 residues. The V gene's germline CDR1 is SGHAT and CDR2 FQNNGV. V lost 0 bases, J lost 4 bases, and 17 bases stayed unmatched. CDR3 sequence: CASSLDLPREFDVGETQYF. Here the CDR3 DNA reads TGTGCCAGCAGCTTAGATCTTCCGCGGGAGTTCGATGTTGGAGAGACCCAGTACTTC.

The chain couples TRBV7-8 to TRBJ2-7; 7 nucleotides agree with TRBD2. The CDR3 is made up of 15 amino acids. In germline, CDR1 is SGHVS, CDR2 FQNEAQ. With 5 bases clipped from V and 0 bases from J, the junction kept 7 bases outside the gene matches. The chain's CDR3 is CASSTTGTISYEQYF. CDR3 bases: TGTGCCAGCAGCACCACCGGGACTATCTCCTACGAGCAGTACTTC. Combining the CDR3 with reference TRBV7-8 and TRBJ2-7 gives the whole variable domain GAGVSQSPRYKVAKRGQDVALRCDPISGHVSLFWYQQALGQGPEFLTYFQNEAQLDKSGLPSDRFFAERPEGSVSTLKIQRTQQEDSAVYLCASSTTGTISYEQYFGPGTRLTVT.

This clone came up once. This chain joins TRBV5-4 and TRBJ1-2, with no clear D. CDR1 and CDR2 from the germline V gene are SGHNT and YYREEE (reference sequence). V was clipped by 0 bases and J by 4 bases, with 4 bases between them. The CDR3 loop spans 12 amino acids. The CDR3 sequence is CASSLGTYGYTF. The CDR3 DNA reads as TGTGCCAGCAGCTTGGGCACCTATGGCTACACCTTC.

As concerns this clone: The likely explanation is a read error, given a far larger clone one base away. The identical CDR3 is also encoded by other nucleotide sequences in the sample. The chain links TRBV2 to TRBJ2-7; tentative D call: TRBD1 (6 bases). Between the trimmed V and J ends, which lost 10 bases and 0 bases, there was a span of 16 bases. The CDR3 covers 14 residues. The germline gives CDR1 SNHLY, CDR2 FYNNEI. The CDR3 is CATTMAGASYEQYF. The CDR3 nucleotides are TGTGCCACTACTATGGCAGGGGCCTCCTACGAGCAGTACTTC. Combining the CDR3 with reference TRBV2 and TRBJ2-7 gives the whole variable domain EPEVTQTPSHQVTQMGQEVILRCVPISNHLYFYWYRQILGQKVEFLVSFYNNEISEKSEIFDDQFSVERPDGSNFTLKIRSTKLEDSAMYFCATTMAGASYEQYFGPGTRLTVT.

The chain couples TRBV9 to TRBJ1-2; D is perhaps TRBD1 (5 bases). The CDR3 contains 14 residues. Germline V gives CDR1 SGDLS, CDR2 YYNGEE. Trimming cost V 0 bases and J 8 bases, with 14 bases left between them. The CDR3 here is CASSVGVGDSGYTF. For the CDR3, the DNA is TGTGCCAGCAGCGTAGGGGTAGGGGATAGCGGCTACACCTTC. Using reference TRBV9 and TRBJ1-2 for the parts outside the CDR3, the full variable domain is DSGVTQTPKHLITATGQRVTLRCSPRSGDLSVYWYQQSLDQGLQFLIQYYNGEERAKGNILERFSAQQFPDLHSELNLSSLELGDSALYFCASSVGVGDSGYTFGSGTRLTVV.